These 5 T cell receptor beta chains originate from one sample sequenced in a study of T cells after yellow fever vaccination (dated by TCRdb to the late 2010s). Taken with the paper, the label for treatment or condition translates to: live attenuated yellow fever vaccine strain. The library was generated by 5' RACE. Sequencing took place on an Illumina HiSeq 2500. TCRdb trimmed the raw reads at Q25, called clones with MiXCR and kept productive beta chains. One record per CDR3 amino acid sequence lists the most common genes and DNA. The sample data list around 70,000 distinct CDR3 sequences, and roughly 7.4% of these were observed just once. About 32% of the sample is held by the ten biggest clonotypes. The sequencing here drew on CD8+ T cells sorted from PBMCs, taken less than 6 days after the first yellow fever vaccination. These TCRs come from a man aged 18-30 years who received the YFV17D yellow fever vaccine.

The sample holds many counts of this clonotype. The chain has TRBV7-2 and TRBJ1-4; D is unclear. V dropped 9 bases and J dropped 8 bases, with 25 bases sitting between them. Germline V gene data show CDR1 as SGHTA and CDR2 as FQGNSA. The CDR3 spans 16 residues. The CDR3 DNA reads TGTGCCAGTAGCCCTACGCTGGGTACCCTTGCAGAAAAACTGTTTTTT. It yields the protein CASSPTLGTLAEKLFF.

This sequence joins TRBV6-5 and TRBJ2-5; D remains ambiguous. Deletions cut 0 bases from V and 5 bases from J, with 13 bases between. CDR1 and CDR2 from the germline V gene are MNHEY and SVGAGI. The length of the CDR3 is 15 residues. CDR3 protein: CASSYSWPPGETQYF. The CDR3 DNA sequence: TGTGCCAGCAGTTACTCCTGGCCCCCGGGCGAGACCCAGTACTTC.

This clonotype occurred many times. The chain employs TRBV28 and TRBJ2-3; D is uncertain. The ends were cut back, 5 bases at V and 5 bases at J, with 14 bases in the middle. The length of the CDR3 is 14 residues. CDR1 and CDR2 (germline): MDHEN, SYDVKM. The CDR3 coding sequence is TGTGCCAGCAGTCCGACACCCGCCGGAGATACGCAGTATTTT. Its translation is CASSPTPAGDTQYF. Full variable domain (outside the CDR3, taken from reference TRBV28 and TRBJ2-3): DVKVTQSSRYLVKRTGEKVFLECVQDMDHENMFWYRQDPGLGLRLIYFSYDVKMKEKGDIPEGYSVSREKKERFSLILESASTNQTSMYLCASSPTPAGDTQYFGPGTRLTVL.

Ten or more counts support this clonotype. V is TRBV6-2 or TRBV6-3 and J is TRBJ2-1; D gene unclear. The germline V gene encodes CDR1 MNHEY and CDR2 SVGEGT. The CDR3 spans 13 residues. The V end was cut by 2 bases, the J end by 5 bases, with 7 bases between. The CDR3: CASSYRENNEQFF. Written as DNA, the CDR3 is TGTGCCAGCAGTTACAGGGAAAACAATGAGCAGTTCTTC.

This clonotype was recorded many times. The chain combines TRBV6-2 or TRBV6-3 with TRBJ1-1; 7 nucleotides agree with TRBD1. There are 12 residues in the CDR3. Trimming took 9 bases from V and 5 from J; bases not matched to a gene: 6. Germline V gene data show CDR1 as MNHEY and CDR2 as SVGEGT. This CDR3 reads CASEQGKTEAFF. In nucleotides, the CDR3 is TGTGCCAGTGAACAGGGGAAGACTGAAGCTTTCTTT.